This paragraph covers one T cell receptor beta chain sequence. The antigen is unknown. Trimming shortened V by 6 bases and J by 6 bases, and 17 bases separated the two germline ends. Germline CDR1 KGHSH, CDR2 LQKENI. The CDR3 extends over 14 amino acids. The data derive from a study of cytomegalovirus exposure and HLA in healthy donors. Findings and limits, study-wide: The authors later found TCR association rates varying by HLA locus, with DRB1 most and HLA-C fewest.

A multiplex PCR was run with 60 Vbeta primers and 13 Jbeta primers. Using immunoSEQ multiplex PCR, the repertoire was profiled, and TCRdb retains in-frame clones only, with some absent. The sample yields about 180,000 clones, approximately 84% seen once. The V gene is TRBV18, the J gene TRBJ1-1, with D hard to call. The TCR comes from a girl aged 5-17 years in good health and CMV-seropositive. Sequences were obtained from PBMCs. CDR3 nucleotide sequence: TGTGCCAGCTCCTTCGAGGGCCGGCTGGCTGAAGCTTTCTTT. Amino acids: CASSFEGRLAEAFF.